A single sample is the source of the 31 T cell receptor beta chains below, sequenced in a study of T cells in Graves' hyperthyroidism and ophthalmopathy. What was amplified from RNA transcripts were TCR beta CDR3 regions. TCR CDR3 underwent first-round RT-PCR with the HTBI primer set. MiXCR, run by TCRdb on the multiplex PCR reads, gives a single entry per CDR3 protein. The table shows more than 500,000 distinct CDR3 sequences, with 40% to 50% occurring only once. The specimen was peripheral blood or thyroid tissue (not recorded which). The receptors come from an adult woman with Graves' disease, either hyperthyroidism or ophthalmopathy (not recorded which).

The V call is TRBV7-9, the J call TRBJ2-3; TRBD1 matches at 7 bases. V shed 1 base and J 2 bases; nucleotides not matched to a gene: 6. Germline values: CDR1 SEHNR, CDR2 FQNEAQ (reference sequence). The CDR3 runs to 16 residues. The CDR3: CASSLGVGTVTDTQYF. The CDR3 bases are TGTGCCAGCAGCTTAGGAGTCGGGACAGTCACAGATACGCAGTATTTT.

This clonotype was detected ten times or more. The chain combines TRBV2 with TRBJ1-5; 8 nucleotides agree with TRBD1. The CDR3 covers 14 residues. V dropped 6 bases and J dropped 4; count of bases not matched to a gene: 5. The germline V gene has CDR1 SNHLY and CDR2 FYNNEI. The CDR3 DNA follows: TGTGCCAGCAGCGTGGACAGGGTGAATCAGCCCCAGCATTTT. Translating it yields CASSVDRVNQPQHF.

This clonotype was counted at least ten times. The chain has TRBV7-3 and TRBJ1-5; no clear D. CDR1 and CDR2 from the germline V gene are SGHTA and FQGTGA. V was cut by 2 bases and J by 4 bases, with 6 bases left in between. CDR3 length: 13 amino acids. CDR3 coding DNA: TGTGCCAGCAGCTTATCGCAAAATCAGCCCCAGCATTTT. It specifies CASSLSQNQPQHF.

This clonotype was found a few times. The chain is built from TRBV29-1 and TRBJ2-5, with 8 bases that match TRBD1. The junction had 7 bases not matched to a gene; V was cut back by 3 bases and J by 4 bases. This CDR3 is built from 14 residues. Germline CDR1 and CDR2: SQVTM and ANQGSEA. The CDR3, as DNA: TGCAGCGTTGAGGCAGGGGGCTTGCGAGAGACCCAGTACTTC. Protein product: CSVEAGGLRETQYF.

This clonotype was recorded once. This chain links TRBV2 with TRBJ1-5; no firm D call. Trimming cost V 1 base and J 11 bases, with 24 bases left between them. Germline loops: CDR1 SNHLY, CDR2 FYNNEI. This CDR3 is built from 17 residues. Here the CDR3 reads CASSEGSSGMVPETQHF. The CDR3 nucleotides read TGTGCCAGCAGTGAAGGTTCTAGCGGGATGGTACCAGAGACCCAGCATTTT.

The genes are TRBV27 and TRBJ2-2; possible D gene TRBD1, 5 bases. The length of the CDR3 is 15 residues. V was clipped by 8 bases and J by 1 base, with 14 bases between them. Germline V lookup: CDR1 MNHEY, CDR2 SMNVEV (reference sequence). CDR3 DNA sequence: TGTGCCAGCGGTCCAGGGTTCTTGAACACCGGGGAGCTGTTTTTT. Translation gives CASGPGFLNTGELFF.

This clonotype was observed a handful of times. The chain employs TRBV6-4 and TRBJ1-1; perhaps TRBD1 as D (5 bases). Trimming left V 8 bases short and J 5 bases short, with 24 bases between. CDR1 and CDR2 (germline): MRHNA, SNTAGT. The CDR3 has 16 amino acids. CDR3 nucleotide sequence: TGTGCCAGCTCCCCCGAAAAGGGGAAGAGAGAAACTGAAGCTTTCTTT. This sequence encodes CASSPEKGKRETEAFF.

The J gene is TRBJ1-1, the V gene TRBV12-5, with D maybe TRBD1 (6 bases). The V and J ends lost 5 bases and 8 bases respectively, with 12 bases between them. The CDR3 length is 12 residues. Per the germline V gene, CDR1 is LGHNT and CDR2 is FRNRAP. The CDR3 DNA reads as TGTGCTAGTGGTGACCGGGACAAAGAAGCTTTCTTT. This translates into CASGDRDKEAFF.

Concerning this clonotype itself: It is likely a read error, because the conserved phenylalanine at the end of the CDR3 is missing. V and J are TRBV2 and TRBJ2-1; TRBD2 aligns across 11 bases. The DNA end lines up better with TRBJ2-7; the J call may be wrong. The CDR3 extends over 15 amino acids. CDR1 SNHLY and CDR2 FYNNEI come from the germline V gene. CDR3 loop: CASSPPGLADNEQYL. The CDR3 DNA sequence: TGTGCCAGCAGTCCTCCGGGACTAGCGGACAATGAGCAGTACCTC.

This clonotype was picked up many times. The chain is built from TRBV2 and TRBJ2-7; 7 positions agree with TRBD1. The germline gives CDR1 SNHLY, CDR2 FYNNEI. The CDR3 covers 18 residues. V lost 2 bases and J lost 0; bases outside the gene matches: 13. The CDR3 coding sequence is TGTGCCAGCAGTGAATTGGTGCCCCGGACAGGCGACTCCTACGAGCAGTACTTC. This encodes CASSELVPRTGDSYEQYF.

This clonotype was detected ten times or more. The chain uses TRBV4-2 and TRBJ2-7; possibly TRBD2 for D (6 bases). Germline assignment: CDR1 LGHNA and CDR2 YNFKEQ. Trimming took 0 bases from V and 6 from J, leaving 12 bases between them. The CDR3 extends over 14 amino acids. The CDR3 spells CASSQDLLAFEQYF. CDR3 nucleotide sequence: TGTGCCAGCAGCCAAGATCTTCTAGCGTTCGAGCAGTACTTC.

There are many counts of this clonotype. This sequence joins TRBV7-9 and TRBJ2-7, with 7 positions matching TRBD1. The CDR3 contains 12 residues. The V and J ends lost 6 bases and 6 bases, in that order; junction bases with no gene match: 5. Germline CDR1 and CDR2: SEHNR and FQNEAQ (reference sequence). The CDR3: CASSPSGGEQYF. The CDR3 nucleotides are TGTGCCAGCAGTCCCTCAGGGGGCGAGCAGTACTTC.

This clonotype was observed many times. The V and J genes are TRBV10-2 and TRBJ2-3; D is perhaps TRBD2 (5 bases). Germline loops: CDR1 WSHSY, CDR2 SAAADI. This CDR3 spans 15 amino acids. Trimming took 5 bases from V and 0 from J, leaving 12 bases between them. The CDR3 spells CASSLLEGSTDTQYF. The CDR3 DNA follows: TGCGCCAGCAGTTTGCTAGAGGGTAGCACAGATACGCAGTATTTT.

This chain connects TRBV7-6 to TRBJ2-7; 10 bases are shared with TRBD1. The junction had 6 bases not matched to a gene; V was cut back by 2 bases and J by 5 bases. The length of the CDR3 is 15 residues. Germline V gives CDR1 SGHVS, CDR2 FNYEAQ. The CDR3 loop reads CASSLTRTGGNEQYF. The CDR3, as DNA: TGTGCCAGCAGCTTAACGAGGACAGGGGGTAACGAGCAGTACTTC.

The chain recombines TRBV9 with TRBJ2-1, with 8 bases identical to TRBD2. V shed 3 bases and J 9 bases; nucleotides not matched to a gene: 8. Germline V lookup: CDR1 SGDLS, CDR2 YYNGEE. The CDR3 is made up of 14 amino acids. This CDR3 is CASSAGGGDGEQFF. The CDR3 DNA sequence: TGTGCCAGCAGCGCGGGGGGGGGAGATGGTGAGCAGTTCTTC.

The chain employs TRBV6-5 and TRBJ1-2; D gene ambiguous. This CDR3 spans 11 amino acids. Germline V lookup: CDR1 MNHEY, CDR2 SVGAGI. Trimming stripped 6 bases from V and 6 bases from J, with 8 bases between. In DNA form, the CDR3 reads TGTGCCAGCAGGGACGGGAATGGCTACACCTTC. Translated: CASRDGNGYTF.

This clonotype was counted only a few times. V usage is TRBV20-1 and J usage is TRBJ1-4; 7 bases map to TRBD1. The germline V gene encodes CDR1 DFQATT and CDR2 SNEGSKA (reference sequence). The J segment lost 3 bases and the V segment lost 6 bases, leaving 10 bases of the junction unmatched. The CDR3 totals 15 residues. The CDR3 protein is CSAIKGALANEKLFF. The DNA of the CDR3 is TGCAGTGCCATAAAGGGGGCGCTGGCTAATGAAAAACTGTTTTTT.

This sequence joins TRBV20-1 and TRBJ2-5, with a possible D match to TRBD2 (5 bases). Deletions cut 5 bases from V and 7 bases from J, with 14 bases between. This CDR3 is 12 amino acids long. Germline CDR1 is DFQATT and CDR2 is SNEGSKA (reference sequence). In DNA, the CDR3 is TGCAGTGCTTTGGACGGGATAGGGACCCAGTACTTC. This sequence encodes CSALDGIGTQYF.

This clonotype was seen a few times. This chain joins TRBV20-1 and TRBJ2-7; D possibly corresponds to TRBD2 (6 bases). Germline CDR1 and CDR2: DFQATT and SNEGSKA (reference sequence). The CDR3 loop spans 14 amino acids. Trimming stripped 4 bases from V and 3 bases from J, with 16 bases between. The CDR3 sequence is CSATTWGGDYEQYF. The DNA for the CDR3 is TGCAGTGCTACCACGTGGGGCGGGGACTACGAGCAGTACTTC.

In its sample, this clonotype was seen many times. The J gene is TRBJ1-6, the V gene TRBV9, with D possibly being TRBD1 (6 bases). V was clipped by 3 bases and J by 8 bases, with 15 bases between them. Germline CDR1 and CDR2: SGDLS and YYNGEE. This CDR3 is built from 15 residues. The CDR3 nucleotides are TGTGCCAGCAGCGGGGGGGGCGGTTCTCATTCACCCCTCCACTTT. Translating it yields CASSGGGGSHSPLHF.

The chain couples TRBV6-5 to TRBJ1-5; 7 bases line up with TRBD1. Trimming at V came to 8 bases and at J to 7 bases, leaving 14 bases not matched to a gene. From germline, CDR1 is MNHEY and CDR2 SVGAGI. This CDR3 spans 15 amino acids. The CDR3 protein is CASGKTGTVYQPQHF. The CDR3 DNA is TGTGCCAGCGGGAAGACAGGGACGGTATACCAGCCCCAGCATTTT.

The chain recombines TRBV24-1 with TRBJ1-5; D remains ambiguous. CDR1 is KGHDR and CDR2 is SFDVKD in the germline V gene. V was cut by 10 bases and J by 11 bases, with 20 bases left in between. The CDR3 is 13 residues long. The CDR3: CATGTEQRETQHF. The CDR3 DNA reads TGTGCCACGGGAACCGAACAGCGGGAGACCCAGCATTTT.

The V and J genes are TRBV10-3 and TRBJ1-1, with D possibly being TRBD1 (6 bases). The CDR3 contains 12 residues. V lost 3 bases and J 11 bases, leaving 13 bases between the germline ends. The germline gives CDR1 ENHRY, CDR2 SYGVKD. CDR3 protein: CAISDTGGAAFF. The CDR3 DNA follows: TGTGCCATCAGTGATACCGGGGGCGCGGCTTTCTTT.

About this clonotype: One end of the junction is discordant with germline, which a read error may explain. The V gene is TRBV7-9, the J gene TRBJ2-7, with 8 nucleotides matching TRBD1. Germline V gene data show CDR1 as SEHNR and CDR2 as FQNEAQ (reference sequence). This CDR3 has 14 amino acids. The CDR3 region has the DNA TGCGCCAGCAGCCAAGACAGGGGATCGCTCGAGCAGTACTTC. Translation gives CASSQDRGSLEQYF. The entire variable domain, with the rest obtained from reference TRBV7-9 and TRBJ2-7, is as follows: DTGVSQNPRHKITKRGQNVTFRCDPISEHNRLYWYRQTLGQGPEFLTYFQNEAQLEKSRLLSDRFSAERPKGSFSTLEIQRTEQGDSAMYLCASSQDRGSLEQYFGPGTRLTVT.

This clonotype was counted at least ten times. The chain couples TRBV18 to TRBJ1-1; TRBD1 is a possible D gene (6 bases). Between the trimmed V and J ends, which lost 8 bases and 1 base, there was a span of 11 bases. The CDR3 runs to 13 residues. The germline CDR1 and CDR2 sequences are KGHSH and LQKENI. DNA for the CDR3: TGTGCCAGCCTGGACAGCCAGAACACTGAAGCTTTCTTT. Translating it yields CASLDSQNTEAFF.

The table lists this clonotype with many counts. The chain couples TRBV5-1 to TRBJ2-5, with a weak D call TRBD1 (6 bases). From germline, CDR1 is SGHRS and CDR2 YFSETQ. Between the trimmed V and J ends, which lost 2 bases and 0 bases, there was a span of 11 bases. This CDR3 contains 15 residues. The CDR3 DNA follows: TGCGCCAGCAGCTTTGACAGGACCTACCAAGAGACCCAGTACTTC. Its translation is CASSFDRTYQETQYF.

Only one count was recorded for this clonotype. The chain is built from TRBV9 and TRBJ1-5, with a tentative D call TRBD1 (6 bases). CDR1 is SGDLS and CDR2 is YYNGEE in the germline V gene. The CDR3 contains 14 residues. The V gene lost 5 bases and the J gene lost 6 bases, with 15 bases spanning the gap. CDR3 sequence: CASSEQGISQPQHF. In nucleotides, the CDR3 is TGTGCCAGCAGTGAACAGGGAATTAGTCAGCCCCAGCATTTT.

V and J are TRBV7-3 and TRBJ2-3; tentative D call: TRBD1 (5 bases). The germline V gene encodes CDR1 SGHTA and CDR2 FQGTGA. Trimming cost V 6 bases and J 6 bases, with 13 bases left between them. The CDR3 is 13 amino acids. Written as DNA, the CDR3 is TGTGCCAGCAGTCCCAGGGTGTCGGATACGCAGTATTTT. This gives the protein CASSPRVSDTQYF.

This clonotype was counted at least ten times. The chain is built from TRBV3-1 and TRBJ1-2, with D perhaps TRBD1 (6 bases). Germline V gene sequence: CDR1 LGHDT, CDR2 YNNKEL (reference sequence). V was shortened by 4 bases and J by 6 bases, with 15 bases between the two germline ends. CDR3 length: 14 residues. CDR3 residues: CASSPAQGSHGYTF. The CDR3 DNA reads TGTGCCAGCAGCCCTGCGCAGGGGAGTCATGGCTACACCTTC.

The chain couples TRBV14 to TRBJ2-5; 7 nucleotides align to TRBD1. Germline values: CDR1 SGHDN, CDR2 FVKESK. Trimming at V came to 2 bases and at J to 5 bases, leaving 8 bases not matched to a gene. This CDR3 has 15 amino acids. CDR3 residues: CASSQRDRVGETQYF. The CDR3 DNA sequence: TGTGCCAGCAGCCAAAGAGACAGGGTCGGGGAGACCCAGTACTTC.

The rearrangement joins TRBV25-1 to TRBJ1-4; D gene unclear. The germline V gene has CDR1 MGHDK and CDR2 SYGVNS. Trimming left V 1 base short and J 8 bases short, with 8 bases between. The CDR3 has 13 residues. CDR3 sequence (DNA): TGTGCCAGCAGTGAATTTGTTGGGGAAAAACTGTTTTTT. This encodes CASSEFVGEKLFF.